This record covers a single T cell receptor beta chain. Its antigen is unknown. The record originates from a study of blood T cells in healthy people across ages. Extractions gave at least 5.5 micrograms of total RNA per sample. Through a sample-barcoded 5' primer and a J-beta primer mix, a second PCR was run for roughly 7 to 12 cycles. TCRdb reprocessed the 5' RACE reads with MiXCR, giving one entry per CDR3 protein. Of around 1.5 million distinct CDR3 sequences in the sample, approximately 32% are singletons; the top ten hold around 11%. V was pared by 3 bases and J by 5 bases, with 6 bases of the junction left unmatched. CDR1 is ENHRY, CDR2 SYGVKD, per germline. This CDR3 is built from 14 residues. Study results and caveats: With age, beta diversity per million T cells declined roughly linearly, significantly by 40 to 50. TCR beta diversity correlated strongly with naive T cell percentage. The long-lived group displayed more naive CD4+ cells, plus higher diversity, than the aged donors did.

This TCR was sampled from a woman aged 30 to 39 in good health. The chain combines TRBV10-3 with TRBJ2-7; 8 bases are a match to TRBD1. Sequencing was done on a sample of blood. CDR3 amino acids: CAISERQGRDEQYF. CDR3 DNA sequence: TGTGCCATCAGTGAAAGACAGGGGCGGGACGAGCAGTACTTC.